This T cell receptor beta chain stems from a study of radiotherapy plus CTLA-4 blockade in lung cancer. This CDR3 is built from 15 residues. CDR1 SGHRS and CDR2 YFSETQ come from the germline V gene. V was shortened by 4 bases and J by 3 bases, with 14 bases between the two germline ends. This table comes from immunoSEQ multiplex PCR, and its TCRdb copy is limited to in-frame clones, with some not included. Found here are approximately 46,000 clones, 70% to 90% of them singletons; the top ten hold roughly 26%. This clone has only a few counts. This sequence originates from a human donor with non-small cell lung cancer whose response to radiotherapy plus ipilimumab could not be evaluated. This chain links TRBV5-1 with TRBJ1-5, with D possibly TRBD1 on 5 matching bases. The starting material was peripheral blood, obtained from a patient treated with radiotherapy plus ipilimumab. The CDR3: CASSPNSGNNQPQHF. DNA of the CDR3: TGCGCCAGCAGCCCCAACTCAGGGAACAATCAGCCCCAGCATTTT.